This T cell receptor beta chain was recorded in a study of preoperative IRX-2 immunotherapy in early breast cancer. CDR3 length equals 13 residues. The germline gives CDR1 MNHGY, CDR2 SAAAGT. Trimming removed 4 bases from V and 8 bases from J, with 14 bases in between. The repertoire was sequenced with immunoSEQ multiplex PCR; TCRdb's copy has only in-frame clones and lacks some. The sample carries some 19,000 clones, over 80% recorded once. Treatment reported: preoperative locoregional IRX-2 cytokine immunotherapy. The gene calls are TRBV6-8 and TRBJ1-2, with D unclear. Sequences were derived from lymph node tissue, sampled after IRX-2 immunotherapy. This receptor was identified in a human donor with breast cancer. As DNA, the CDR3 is TGTGCCAGCAGTTTCCTGGGTTCGGACGGCTACACCTTC. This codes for CASSFLGSDGYTF.